This TCR beta chain was identified during a study of T cell repertoires in cytomegalovirus infection. TCRdb itself ran the reads through MiXCR, one entry per CDR3 protein. The table has approximately 50,000 distinct CDR3 sequences, about a fifth seen once. Germline assignment: CDR1 DFQATT and CDR2 SNEGSKA (reference sequence). The germline V and J ends were trimmed by 0 bases and 0 bases, with 9 bases remaining between them. CDR3 length: 15 residues. This clonotype has more than one count but fewer than ten. Its cognate antigen is unknown. The sequencing here drew on CD8+ T cells from cultured PBMCs, taken from culture after CMV antigen stimulation. V gene TRBV20-1 combines with J gene TRBJ1-3; D unresolved. This clonotype was obtained from a human donor in good health (CMV status not recorded). Some clones in this sample may be carry-over from other donors' samples. CDR3 nucleotide sequence: TGCAGTGCTAGAGATCTGGGGTTCTCTGGAAACACCATATATTTT. As protein: CSARDLGFSGNTIYF.